These 30 T cell receptor beta chains were all obtained from the same sample, sequenced in a study of CD8+ T cells in alopecia areata. Investigators isolated RNA and reverse transcribed it into cDNA to act as the sequencing template. Measured with immunoSEQ multiplex PCR; TCRdb has only the in-frame clones, and not every one. This sample has approximately 210,000 clones, with more than 60% found just once. Treatment here: oral pan-JAK inhibitor, 5-10 mg twice daily. The specimen was CD4+ T cells sorted from blood, collected around week 44, from a patient treated with tofacitinib. The receptors come from a human donor with alopecia areata.

In this sample, this clone turned up a few times. V gene TRBV29-1 combines with J gene TRBJ2-4; D is possibly TRBD2 (6 bases). This CDR3 comprises 12 residues. Germline CDR1 and CDR2: SQVTM and ANQGSEA. Trimming removed 6 bases from V and 8 bases from J, with 14 bases in between. The CDR3 is CSVKTGGDIQYF. For the CDR3, the DNA is TGCAGCGTCAAGACCGGGGGAGACATTCAGTACTTC. Filled out from reference TRBV29-1 and TRBJ2-4, the complete variable domain reads SAVISQKPSRDICQRGTSLTIQCQVDSQVTMMFWYRQQPGQSLTLIATANQGSEATYESGFVIDKFPISRPNLTFSTLTVSNMSPEDSSIYLCSVKTGGDIQYFGAGTRLSVL.

The chain uses TRBV7-6 and TRBJ2-7; 9 bases line up with TRBD1. The trim removed 5 bases at V and 2 bases at J, leaving 16 bases unmatched. Looked up from germline, CDR1 is SGHVS and CDR2 is FNYEAQ. The CDR3 covers 18 residues. The CDR3 spells CASSPTQGTGLGTYEQYF. The CDR3 DNA is TGTGCCAGCAGCCCGACCCAGGGGACAGGGTTAGGCACCTACGAGCAGTACTTC.

The chain combines TRBV18 with TRBJ2-5; no reliable D call. Trimming cost V 3 bases and J 2 bases, with 16 bases left between them. Germline V gene data show CDR1 as KGHSH and CDR2 as LQKENI. This CDR3 has 16 residues. The CDR3 sequence is CASSPVAAVKQETQYF. DNA for the CDR3: TGTGCCAGCTCACCCGTCGCGGCGGTGAAACAAGAGACCCAGTACTTC.

The chain has TRBV7-8 and TRBJ1-1, with D possibly matching TRBD1 (5 bases). This CDR3 has 12 amino acids. Between the trimmed V and J ends, which lost 3 bases and 8 bases, there was a span of 10 bases. Germline V gene lookup returns CDR1 SGHVS and CDR2 FQNEAQ. CDR3: CASSLAGLEAFF. DNA of the CDR3: TGTGCCAGCAGCTTGGCAGGGCTAGAAGCTTTCTTT.

This clone occurred a few times. The chain has TRBV5-1 and TRBJ2-5, with 7 positions matching TRBD1. V lost 7 bases to trimming and J lost 2 bases; unmatched junction nucleotides: 5. CDR1 is SGHRS, CDR2 YFSETQ, per germline. The CDR3 loop spans 13 amino acids. Here the CDR3 DNA reads TGCGCCAGCTACAGGGGTTTACAAGAGACCCAGTACTTC. Protein: CASYRGLQETQYF.

This chain uses TRBV27 with TRBJ1-4, with 10 bases that match TRBD1. The CDR3 contains 17 residues. Germline V lookup: CDR1 MNHEY, CDR2 SMNVEV (reference sequence). J lost 0 bases, V lost 6 bases, and 7 bases had no gene match. CDR3 in DNA: TGTGCCAGCAGCCCGGGACAGGGGCCTGCAACTAATGAAAAACTGTTTTTT. Residues: CASSPGQGPATNEKLFF.

The chain has TRBV28 and TRBJ2-1, with D perhaps matching TRBD2 (6 bases). V was trimmed by 10 bases and J by 10 bases, leaving 11 bases between them. This CDR3 comprises 10 residues. The germline gives CDR1 MDHEN, CDR2 SYDVKM. CDR3 protein: CATGAGEQFF. The CDR3 region has the DNA TGTGCCACCGGGGCGGGAGAGCAGTTCTTC.

The chain carries TRBV30 and TRBJ2-7, with D possibly TRBD1 on 5 matching bases. Germline lookup yields CDR1 GTSNPN and CDR2 SVGIG (reference sequence). The CDR3 is 13 amino acids. V was clipped by 3 bases and J by 5 bases, with 14 bases between them. The CDR3 loop reads CAWSGQGTHEQYF. CDR3 in DNA: TGTGCCTGGAGCGGACAAGGCACGCACGAGCAGTACTTC.

The gene calls are TRBV25-1 and TRBJ2-1; D may be TRBD1 (6 bases). V gave up 8 bases and J gave up 7 bases, with 21 bases separating them. The CDR3 length is 15 residues. Germline CDR1 reads MGHDK; CDR2 reads SYGVNS. The CDR3 DNA follows: TGTGCCAGCTCCCTCGAGGACAGAGCAACAAATGAGCAGTTCTTC. It encodes CASSLEDRATNEQFF.

The chain combines TRBV5-1 with TRBJ2-2; no firm D call. The germline CDR1 and CDR2 sequences are SGHRS and YFSETQ. There are 13 residues in the CDR3. V lost 4 bases, J lost 3 bases, and 7 bases lay in between. The CDR3 nucleotides are TGCGCCAGCAGCCAGTCTTACACCGGGGAGCTGTTTTTT. This sequence encodes CASSQSYTGELFF.

The CDR3 DNA reads as TGCAGCCTTAAAAAAGTATTATTGAACACTGAAGCTTTCTTT. This gives the protein CSLKKVLLNTEAFF. The gene calls are TRBV29-1 and TRBJ1-1; no firm D call. The CDR3 has 14 residues. CDR1 SQVTM and CDR2 ANQGSEA come from the germline V gene. Trimming removed 8 bases from V and 0 bases from J, with 16 bases in between. Looking up the rest from reference TRBV29-1 and TRBJ1-1 gives the full variable domain: SAVISQKPSRDICQRGTSLTIQCQVDSQVTMMFWYRQQPGQSLTLIATANQGSEATYESGFVIDKFPISRPNLTFSTLTVSNMSPEDSSIYLCSLKKVLLNTEAFFGQGTRLTVV.

The chain has TRBV25-1 and TRBJ2-4; D unresolved. There are 14 residues in the CDR3. The germline V and J ends were trimmed by 2 bases and 2 bases, with 7 bases remaining between them. Germline V gene sequence: CDR1 MGHDK, CDR2 SYGVNS. CDR3 DNA sequence: TGTGCCAGCAGTGAAGGAAAAACCAAAAACATTCAGTACTTC. Translation gives CASSEGKTKNIQYF.

The gene calls are TRBV2 and TRBJ1-6; D gene unclear. With 3 bases removed from V and 10 bases from J, the gap between germline ends came to 10 bases. The CDR3 loop spans 13 amino acids. Germline V CDR1 and CDR2: SNHLY, FYNNEI. The CDR3 spells CASSDGFRSPLHF. CDR3 nucleotide sequence: TGTGCCAGCAGTGATGGTTTTAGGTCACCCCTCCACTTT. Looking up the rest from reference TRBV2 and TRBJ1-6 gives the full variable domain: EPEVTQTPSHQVTQMGQEVILRCVPISNHLYFYWYRQILGQKVEFLVSFYNNEISEKSEIFDDQFSVERPDGSNFTLKIRSTKLEDSAMYFCASSDGFRSPLHFGNGTRLTVT.

V and J are TRBV2 and TRBJ2-3; D assignment may be TRBD1 or TRBD2 (6 bases each). Trimming took 11 bases from V and 1 from J, leaving 19 bases between them. Germline CDR1 SNHLY, CDR2 FYNNEI. This CDR3 spans 15 amino acids. This chain's CDR3 is CAGTRGAAGTDTQYF. Written as DNA, the CDR3 is TGTGCCGGAACGAGGGGGGCGGCGGGCACAGATACGCAGTATTTT.

The chain uses TRBV15 and TRBJ1-4; 7 bases agree with TRBD1. This CDR3 is 16 amino acids long. From germline, CDR1 is LNHNV and CDR2 YYDKDF (reference sequence). Unmatched junction bases numbered 13, after V lost 3 bases and J lost 9 bases. For the CDR3, the DNA is TGTGCCACCAGCAGGGCACCGGGGACAGAGCCTCAAAAACTGTTTTTT. Translating gives CATSRAPGTEPQKLFF.

The chain is built from TRBV5-4 and TRBJ1-1; D gene ambiguous. Germline CDR1 SGHNT, CDR2 YYREEE (reference sequence). This CDR3 region has 15 residues. Between the trimmed V and J ends, which lost 0 bases and 1 base, there was a span of 10 bases. The CDR3: CASSLVAGGNTEAFF. CDR3 DNA: TGTGCCAGCAGCTTGGTTGCAGGTGGGAACACTGAAGCTTTCTTT.

The V call is TRBV30, the J call TRBJ2-2; a possible D gene is TRBD1 (6 bases). Germline V gives CDR1 GTSNPN, CDR2 SVGIG (reference sequence). The CDR3 length is 15 residues. V was cut by 0 bases and J by 4 bases, with 12 bases left in between. DNA for the CDR3: TGTGCCTGGAGTGTACTTACAGGGAGCACCGGGGAGCTGTTTTTT. Protein sequence: CAWSVLTGSTGELFF.

This chain connects TRBV30 to TRBJ2-1; D possibly corresponds to TRBD2 (6 bases). CDR3 size: 13 residues. Trimming took off 7 bases at V and 7 bases at J, with 17 bases between the two ends. Germline CDR1 and CDR2: GTSNPN and SVGIG (reference sequence). CDR3 sequence reads: CAFSGLGWNEQFF. Here the CDR3 DNA reads TGTGCCTTCTCGGGACTCGGCTGGAATGAGCAGTTCTTC.

The J gene is TRBJ1-2, the V gene TRBV4-3; a possible D gene is TRBD1 (5 bases). Trimming left V 1 base short and J 0 bases short, with 9 bases between. CDR1 and CDR2 (germline): LGHNA, YSLEER. The CDR3 covers 15 residues. The CDR3 region is CASSQGGHTNYGYTF. The CDR3 DNA follows: TGCGCCAGCAGCCAAGGAGGACATACTAACTATGGCTACACCTTC.

This clone has a handful of counts. This chain joins TRBV29-1 and TRBJ2-7; D not certain. Germline CDR1 and CDR2: SQVTM and ANQGSEA. There are 12 residues in the CDR3. With 6 bases removed from V and 2 bases from J, the gap between germline ends came to 11 bases. The chain's CDR3 is CSVVTGTYEQYF. CDR3 in DNA: TGCAGCGTGGTGACGGGCACCTACGAGCAGTACTTC.

The V call is TRBV5-1, the J call TRBJ1-6; D remains unclear. The V and J ends lost 3 bases and 7 bases respectively, with 14 bases between them. Germline V gene sequence: CDR1 SGHRS, CDR2 YFSETQ. There are 15 residues in the CDR3. The CDR3 sequence is CASSSTTDGNSPLHF. DNA for the CDR3: TGCGCCAGCAGCTCGACAACGGACGGCAATTCACCCCTCCACTTT.

V and J are TRBV29-1 and TRBJ1-1; maybe TRBD1 (5 bases). The V and J ends lost 3 bases and 6 bases respectively, with 11 bases between them. Germline loops: CDR1 SQVTM, CDR2 ANQGSEA. The CDR3 consists of 12 residues. The CDR3 sequence: CSVDHGGSEAFF. The CDR3 coding sequence is TGCAGCGTTGATCACGGGGGGTCTGAAGCTTTCTTT.

The chain uses TRBV6-5 and TRBJ2-1; 13 nucleotides match TRBD2. J lost 11 bases, V lost 4 bases, and 11 bases had no gene match. There are 16 residues in the CDR3. Germline CDR1 reads MNHEY; CDR2 reads SVGAGI. CDR3 in amino acids: CASSLKPGLAGTKQFF. As DNA, the CDR3 is TGTGCCAGCAGTTTAAAACCGGGACTAGCGGGAACTAAGCAGTTCTTC.

This clone was seen a single time. V and J are TRBV27 and TRBJ2-7; 9 bases match TRBD1. Germline V gene lookup returns CDR1 MNHEY and CDR2 SMNVEV (reference sequence). This CDR3 has 16 amino acids. The V segment lost 6 bases and the J segment 3 bases; nucleotides outside the gene matches: 12. The CDR3 loop reads CASRPAPGTGYYEQYF. CDR3 sequence (DNA): TGTGCCAGCAGACCGGCGCCCGGGACAGGGTACTACGAGCAGTACTTC.

The chain carries TRBV25-1 and TRBJ2-3, with TRBD1 as a possible D gene (8 bases). This CDR3 is built from 13 residues. Per the germline V gene, CDR1 is MGHDK and CDR2 is SYGVNS. The V and J ends lost 5 bases and 6 bases respectively, with 12 bases between them. The CDR3 sequence is CASSLQGGDTQYF. In DNA form, the CDR3 reads TGTGCCAGCAGTTTACAGGGGGGGGATACGCAGTATTTT.

The J gene is TRBJ2-1, the V gene TRBV7-9; 7 nucleotides match TRBD2. The ends lost 8 bases at V and 0 bases at J; junction bases unmatched: 7. CDR1 and CDR2 (germline): SEHNR, FQNEAQ (reference sequence). The CDR3 spans 15 residues. The CDR3 region has the DNA TGTGCCAGCTCACTAACGGGGGGCTCCTACAATGAGCAGTTCTTC. It encodes CASSLTGGSYNEQFF.

In regard to this clone: The sample contains more than one DNA sequence encoding this CDR3. The rearrangement links TRBV7-2 to TRBJ1-1; D not resolved. The germline V and J ends were trimmed by 3 bases and 5 bases, with 7 bases remaining between them. This CDR3 has 12 amino acids. Germline CDR1 SGHTA, CDR2 FQGNSA. This CDR3 reads CASSFGRTEAFF. As DNA, the CDR3 is TGTGCCAGCAGCTTCGGACGGACTGAAGCTTTCTTT.

The table lists this clone with a few counts. This chain connects TRBV15 to TRBJ2-4; a possible D gene is TRBD1 (5 bases). This CDR3 is built from 16 residues. Germline V gene lookup returns CDR1 LNHNV and CDR2 YYDKDF (reference sequence). Trimming took off 0 bases at V and 6 bases at J, with 15 bases between the two ends. CDR3 amino acids: CATSRDTTPDRNIQYF. The CDR3 bases are TGTGCCACCAGCAGAGATACAACTCCCGACAGAAACATTCAGTACTTC.

This clone was seen more than once but under ten times. The chain has TRBV29-1 and TRBJ1-1; perhaps TRBD1 as D (5 bases). V lost 4 bases and J lost 2, with 8 bases in between. Germline CDR1 SQVTM, CDR2 ANQGSEA. The length of the CDR3 is 12 residues. The DNA for the CDR3 is TGCAGCGTTGCCGACAGTAACACTGAAGCTTTCTTT. This gives the protein CSVADSNTEAFF.

The CDR3 DNA reads TGCAGCGTTCAATGGCGGAAGAATCAGCCCCAGCATTTT. It codes for CSVQWRKNQPQHF. V is TRBV29-1 and J is TRBJ1-5; unclear D gene. The CDR3 is 13 amino acids. Trimming left V 5 bases short and J 4 bases short, with 12 bases between. CDR1 SQVTM and CDR2 ANQGSEA come from the germline V gene.